Given below is one T cell receptor (beta chain) in context. Its matching antigen is unknown. This record belongs to a study of vaccination effects on CD4 cells after COVID-19. Libraries were prepared by immunoSEQ multiplex PCR; TCRdb keeps only in-frame clonotypes and omits some of them. Of about 59,000 clones detected, 60% to 80% appear once; the ten largest clones hold just under 2%. With the ViraFEST assay, the study expanded antigen-specific CD4+ T cells using viral peptide pools, then sequenced them. Isolating CD4+ T cells followed around nine days of culture. Two-dose BNT162b2 or mRNA-1273 vaccination was given to participants. Testing of the vaccine recipients showed negative nucleocapsid antibodies and no prior SARS-CoV-2 infection. Germline-derived CDR1 and CDR2 are SGDLS and YYNGEE. Trimming cost V 4 bases and J 4 bases, with 19 bases left between them. CDR3 length: 16 residues.

Sample: CD4+ T cells from PBMCs cultured with HCoV-OC43 spike peptides, taken after COVID-19 vaccination. The sample's subset: HCoV-OC43 spike overlapping peptide pool stimulation. The receptor's source is a human donor who received a COVID-19 vaccine. The V gene is TRBV9, the J gene TRBJ2-3; D may correspond to TRBD1 or TRBD2 (5 bases each). CDR3 sequence (DNA): TGTGCCAGCAGCTACCGTCCGGGGCCAACGGCAGATACGCAGTATTTT. It encodes CASSYRPGPTADTQYF.